This TCR beta chain was captured by sequencing in a study of CXCR3-negative and CXCR3-positive naive CD8 T cells. Study results and caveats: Comparison of naive cells showed more hydrophobic TRB CDR3s in CXCR3-positive than in CXCR3-negative naive cells. For naive cells, CXCR3-negative and CXCR3-positive subsets had similar TRBV-TRBJ usage; for memory cells, usage differed.

With respect to this clonotype: Its cognate antigen is unknown.

UMI-labeled TRB cDNA libraries were prepared by 5' RACE. From its re-call of the 5' RACE reads, TCRdb lists each CDR3 protein once, without DNA. The table lists 150,000 to 180,000 distinct CDR3 sequences, with 0.45% to 0.6% in the top ten. Germline-derived CDR1 and CDR2 are SEHNR and FQNEAQ (reference sequence). The CDR3 has 18 residues. By phenotype, naive CD8+ T cells were CD45RO-CCR7+CD27+CD95-. The source material was naive CXCR3+ CD8+ T cells from blood. The subset here: CD45RO-CCR7+CD27+CD95- naive CD8+ T cells expressing CXCR3 (TNR3+). The chain joins TRBV7-9 to TRBJ1-5; the D gene TCRdb calls, TRBD1, cannot be checked with no DNA. The clonotype originates from a human donor in good health. Some clones in this sample may be carry-over from other donors' samples. The CDR3 reads CASSSAPGGGMSNQPQHF. Filled out from reference TRBV7-9 and TRBJ1-5, the complete variable domain reads DTGVSQNPRHKITKRGQNVTFRCDPISEHNRLYWYRQTLGQGPEFLTYFQNEAQLEKSRLLSDRFSAERPKGSFSTLEIQRTEQGDSAMYLCASSSAPGGGMSNQPQHFGDGTRLSIL.